The 7 T cell receptor beta chains given below trace back to one sample, sequenced in a study of shared clonotypes between healthy human individuals. Repertoires were generated with immunoSEQ multiplex PCR, while TCRdb's copy carries only in-frame clones and drops some. The repertoire includes 2 million to 2.5 million clones, more than 90% of them detected once, and 0.1% to 0.15% sits in the top ten. Sequenced input: naive CD4+ T cells sorted from blood. This sample's subset: CD45RA+ positively selected. Source of these receptors: a man aged 18 to 29 in good health.

The count of this clone is one. The V and J genes are TRBV6-1 and TRBJ2-1; D remains unclear. Per the germline V gene, CDR1 is MNHNS and CDR2 is SASEGT. V gave up 5 bases and J gave up 2 bases, with 7 bases separating them. This CDR3 has 13 amino acids. This chain's CDR3 is CASSPPPYNEQFF. For the CDR3, the DNA is TGTGCCAGCAGTCCCCCCCCCTACAATGAGCAGTTCTTC.

V usage is TRBV6-5 and J usage is TRBJ2-1; no clear D gene. Trimming stripped 10 bases from V and 9 bases from J, with 13 bases between. CDR3 length: 11 residues. The germline CDR1 and CDR2 sequences are MNHEY and SVGAGI. CDR3: CAIHGGGEQFF. CDR3 bases: TGTGCCATTCATGGCGGCGGTGAGCAGTTCTTC.

This chain joins TRBV10-2 and TRBJ2-7; 11 nucleotides align to TRBD2. The CDR3 sequence is 18 residues long. V trimming: 6 bases; J trimming: 3 bases; junction bases outside the gene matches: 16. Germline loops: CDR1 WSHSY, CDR2 SAAADI. CDR3 loop: CASRQSLAGVSINYEQYF. CDR3 nucleotide sequence: TGCGCCAGCAGGCAATCACTAGCGGGAGTCTCTATCAACTACGAGCAGTACTTC.

This clone was seen more than once but under ten times. V is TRBV6-1 and J is TRBJ1-2; D unclear. CDR1 is MNHNS and CDR2 is SASEGT in the germline V gene. The length of the CDR3 is 14 residues. The ends were cut back, 2 bases at V and 8 bases at J, with 15 bases in the middle. The CDR3 reads CASSESLAPGGYTF. CDR3 in DNA: TGTGCCAGCAGTGAAAGTCTCGCGCCGGGAGGCTACACCTTC.

V is TRBV11-2 and J is TRBJ2-7; D is perhaps TRBD2 (6 bases). The V and J ends lost 6 bases and 1 base respectively, with 19 bases between them. Germline-derived CDR1 and CDR2 are SGHAT and FQNNGV. This CDR3 is 16 amino acids long. CDR3 coding DNA: TGTGCCAGCAGTCCTCCATCCGGGAGCGGTTCCTACGAGCAGTACTTC. It specifies CASSPPSGSGSYEQYF.

V gene TRBV11-2 combines with J gene TRBJ1-6, with TRBD1 matching over 9 bases. The V gene end was trimmed by 0 bases and the J gene end by 10 bases; junction bases not matched to a gene: 1. Germline V CDR1 and CDR2: SGHAT, FQNNGV. The CDR3 sequence is 14 residues long. The CDR3 DNA reads as TGTGCCAGCAGCTTAGAACAGGGGGCATCACCCCTCCACTTT. Residues: CASSLEQGASPLHF.

The rearrangement joins TRBV10-3 to TRBJ2-2; D unresolved. Germline CDR1 and CDR2: ENHRY and SYGVKD. V was clipped by 4 bases and J by 5 bases, with 8 bases between them. This CDR3 has 13 amino acids. This CDR3 reads CAISAIATGELFF. The CDR3 nucleotides are TGTGCCATCAGTGCAATAGCTACCGGGGAGCTGTTTTTT.